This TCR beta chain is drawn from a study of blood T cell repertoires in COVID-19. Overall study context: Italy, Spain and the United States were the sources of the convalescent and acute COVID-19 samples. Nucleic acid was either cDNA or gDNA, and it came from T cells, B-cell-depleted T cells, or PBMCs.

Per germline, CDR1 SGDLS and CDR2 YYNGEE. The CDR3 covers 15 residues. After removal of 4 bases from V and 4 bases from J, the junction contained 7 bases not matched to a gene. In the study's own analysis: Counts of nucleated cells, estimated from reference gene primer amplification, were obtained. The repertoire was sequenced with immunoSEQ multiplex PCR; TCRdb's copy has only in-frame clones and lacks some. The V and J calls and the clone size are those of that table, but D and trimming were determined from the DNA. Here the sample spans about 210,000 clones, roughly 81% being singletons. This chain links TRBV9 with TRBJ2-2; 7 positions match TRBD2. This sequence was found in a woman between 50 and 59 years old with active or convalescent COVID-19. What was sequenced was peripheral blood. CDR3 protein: CASSPAGVLTGELFF. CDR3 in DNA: TGTGCCAGCAGCCCGGCGGGAGTACTCACCGGGGAGCTGTTTTTT.